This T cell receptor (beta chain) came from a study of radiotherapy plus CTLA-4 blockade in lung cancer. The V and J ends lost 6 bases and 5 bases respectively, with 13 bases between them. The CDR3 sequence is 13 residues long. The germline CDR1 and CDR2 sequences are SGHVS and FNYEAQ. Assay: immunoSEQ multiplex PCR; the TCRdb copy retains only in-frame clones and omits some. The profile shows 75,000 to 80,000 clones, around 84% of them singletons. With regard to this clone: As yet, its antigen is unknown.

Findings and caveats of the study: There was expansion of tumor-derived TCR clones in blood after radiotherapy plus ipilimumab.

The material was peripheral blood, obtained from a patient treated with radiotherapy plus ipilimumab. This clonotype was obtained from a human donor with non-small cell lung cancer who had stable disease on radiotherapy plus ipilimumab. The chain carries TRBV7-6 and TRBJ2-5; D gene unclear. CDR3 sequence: CASRPYVGETQYF. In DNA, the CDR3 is TGTGCCAGCAGGCCCTACGTGGGGGAGACCCAGTACTTC.